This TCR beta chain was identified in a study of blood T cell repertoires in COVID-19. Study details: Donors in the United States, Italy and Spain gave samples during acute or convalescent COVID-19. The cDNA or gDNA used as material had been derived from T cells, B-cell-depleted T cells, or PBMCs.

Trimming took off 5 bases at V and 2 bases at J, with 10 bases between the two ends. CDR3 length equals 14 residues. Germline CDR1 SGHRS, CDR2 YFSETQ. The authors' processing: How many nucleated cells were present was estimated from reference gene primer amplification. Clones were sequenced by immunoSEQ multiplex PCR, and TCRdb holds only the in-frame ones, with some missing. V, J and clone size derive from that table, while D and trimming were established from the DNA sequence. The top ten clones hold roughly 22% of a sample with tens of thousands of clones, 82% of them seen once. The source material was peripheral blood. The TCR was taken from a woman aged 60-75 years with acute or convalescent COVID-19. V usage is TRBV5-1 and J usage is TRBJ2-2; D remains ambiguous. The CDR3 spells CASRRRSNTGELFF. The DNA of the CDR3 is TGCGCCAGCAGGAGGCGGAGTAACACCGGGGAGCTGTTTTTT. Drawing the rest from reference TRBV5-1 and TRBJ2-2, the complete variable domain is KAGVTQTPRYLIKTRGQQVTLSCSPISGHRSVSWYQQTPGQGLQFLFEYFSETQRNKGNFPGRFSGRQFSNSRSEMNVSTLELGDSALYLCASRRRSNTGELFFGEGSRLTVL.